A selection of T cell receptor beta chains follows, all from one sample in a study of blood T cell repertoires in COVID-19. Clones were read by immunoSEQ multiplex PCR, and TCRdb kept only the in-frame ones, dropping some. Of a few hundred thousand clones listed, more than 75% were seen once; the top ten hold approximately 3.1%. The sequencing sample was made of PBMCs or T cells enriched from blood (not recorded which). Receptors originate from a woman aged 30 to 39 who had recovered from COVID-19. CDR3s include the opening cysteine and the closing phenylalanine or tryptophan. D genes are given only for firm matches. Size is stated for part of the rows, as once, few or many counts, or as a class when the clone is expanded.

D	V	J	size	DNA	CDR3
NA	TRBV9	TRBJ2-1	NA	TGTGCCAGCGGCTACTCAGGGAATGAGCAGTTCTTC	CASGYSGNEQFF
NA	TRBV4-1	TRBJ1-1	NA	TGCGCCAGCAGCCCCAATCGAGCGGGACGCTCTGAAGCTTTCTTT	CASSPNRAGRSEAFF
TRBD2	TRBV2	TRBJ2-3	once	TGTGCCAGCAGCCAAACTAGCGGGGGGGCAGATACGCAGTATTTT	CASSQTSGGADTQYF
TRBD1	TRBV7-7	TRBJ2-7	NA	TGTGCTAGCAGCTTAGAGGCAGGGGGCTCCTACGAGCAGTACTTC	CASSLEAGGSYEQYF
TRBD1	TRBV11-2	TRBJ1-1	NA	TGTGCCAGCAGCTTAGAGGCAGGGGGCTTGTACACTGAAGCTTTCTTT	CASSLEAGGLYTEAFF
NA	TRBV6-5	TRBJ1-1	few	TGTGCCAGCAGTTACGGCCAGGGGAACACTGAAGCTTTCTTT	CASSYGQGNTEAFF
NA	TRBV30	TRBJ2-1	few	TGTGCCTGGAGTCACGGGGAAGGTCGCAATGAGCAGTTCTTC	CAWSHGEGRNEQFF
NA	TRBV28	TRBJ1-4	once	TGTGCCAGCAGTTTAAGGGGCCGGGGGGTTGGTGAAAAACTGTTTTTT	CASSLRGRGVGEKLFF
TRBD1	TRBV5-1	TRBJ1-3	NA	TGCGCCAGCAGCGGGACAGGGGCGGACACCATATATTTT	CASSGTGADTIYF
TRBD1	TRBV6-5	TRBJ2-7	NA	TGTGCCAGCAGTCACGGACAGGGACCCTCCTACGAGCAGTACTTC	CASSHGQGPSYEQYF
TRBD1	TRBV7-2	TRBJ2-7	NA	TGTGCCAGCAGCCCCTGGACAGGGGTGGCCTACGAGCAGTACTTC	CASSPWTGVAYEQYF
TRBD1	TRBV4-1	TRBJ1-5	NA	TGCGCCAGCAGCCATAACCAGGGGGCGGATCAGCCCCAGCATTTT	CASSHNQGADQPQHF
TRBD2	TRBV9	TRBJ2-1	NA	TGTGCCAGCAGCGTAACAGCTAGCGGGGGTTACAATGAGCAGTTCTTC	CASSVTASGGYNEQFF